A single TCR beta chain is shown here with its context. V dropped 5 bases and J dropped 4; count of bases not matched to a gene: 4. Per germline, CDR1 SNHLY and CDR2 FYNNEI. The CDR3 covers 15 residues. TCRdb ran MiXCR on the RT-PCR reads and lists one entry per CDR3 protein. The sample gives about 700,000 distinct CDR3 sequences, around 14% of which show up once; roughly 3.9% is in the top ten. Sequencing input: memory CD4+ T cells from blood. This chain links TRBV2 with TRBJ2-2, with 10 nucleotides matching TRBD1. This receptor was obtained from a female donor in good health, serving as a healthy control. Here the CDR3 reads CASSTRTGGTGELFF. The CDR3 DNA reads TGTGCCAGCAGTACACGGACAGGGGGCACCGGGGAGCTGTTTTTT.